This T cell receptor (beta chain) was observed in a study of T cells in Graves' hyperthyroidism and ophthalmopathy (dated by TCRdb to the late 2010s). A note on the overall study: A discovery cohort of about a hundred patients, about 40 with Graves' ophthalmopathy and approximately 57 with stable Graves' hyperthyroidism, was used to find distinguishing TCR V-J signatures. Prospective prediction of ophthalmopathy was tested in an independent validation cohort of approximately 19 hyperthyroidism patients and around 16 patients who later progressed to ophthalmopathy. For training and testing, the 100 or so patients in the discovery cohort were randomly divided in a 7:3 ratio. The study also compared thyroid tissue and blood T-cell repertoires from several Graves' hyperthyroidism patients. After blood sampling, hyperthyroidism patients were treated with methimazole at a starting dose of 30 mg daily, and ophthalmopathy patients were treated with high-dose intravenous methylprednisolone. The paper describes TCR Vbeta CDR3 sequencing of 140 or so peripheral blood samples, made up of 43 ophthalmopathy patients, approximately 73 hyperthyroidism patients and roughly 17 progressor patients. Here is what the overall study found, with its caveats: A model built on a 13 V-J signature distinguished ophthalmopathy from stable hyperthyroidism, reaching about 88% sensitivity and 81% to 83% specificity in cross-validation and 80%/75% in testing. During validation, the model predicted progression to ophthalmopathy a median of approximately 6 months ahead of onset, with almost 71% sensitivity and about 75% specificity. Most expanded thyroid clonotypes (frequency above 0.001) were also detected in blood, suggesting blood repertoires may reflect thyroid immune responses. No statistical method was used to fix the sample size in advance, and group allocation was not hidden from the investigators.

TCR beta CDR3 regions were amplified from RNA transcripts. The first round of RT-PCR for the TCR CDR3 was performed with the HTBI primer set and the Qiagen OneStep RT-PCR kit. The libraries were constructed in a second round of multiplex PCR and then size-selected and purified. Libraries were sequenced paired-end with 100 bp reads on an Illumina HiSeq2000. Per the authors' processing: SOAPnuke was used to process the raw data, removing reads that contained adapters or uncalled bases, had a mean Phred below 15, or lacked an exact match to the constant primer or identifier. High-quality paired reads were merged using COPE v1.2.5, and each unique nucleotide sequence was defined as a clonotype. Clonotypes were aligned to IMGT TRBV, TRBD and TRBJ reference segments using MiTCR v1.1. Analysis was restricted to V-J combinations with a frequency above 0.0001, which covered just over 98% of repertoires. A TCS score was defined as the ratio of F50 (clonal expansion) to E x V (chaos), with BLOSUM62-based TCRdist applied between CDR3 peptides within each V-J. Welch's t-statistics and random forest reduced several hundred V-J features to 10 to 15, which were used in a naive Bayes classifier (R e1071). The Morisita-Horn index was used to measure how similar the thyroid and blood repertoires were. The public reads were run again by TCRdb, first through fastp at Q25 and then through MiXCR, and only productive beta chains were kept. Every CDR3 protein is listed once, alongside the most common genes and DNA of its rows. The V and J calls were not made by the authors but by TCRdb's processing. This sample has approximately 500,000 distinct CDR3 sequences in its table, and 40% to 55% of those were observed once. Roughly 8.2% of the sample is taken by the ten largest.

Concerning this clonotype: Its binding antigen is unknown. No base qualities exist here, and no much larger clone lies one base off it.

There are 13 amino acids in the CDR3, from cysteine to phenylalanine inclusive. CDR3 DNA only is kept here, 39 bases in frame from base 1. Trimming at the junction amounts to 2 bases on V and 0 bases on J, and the germline ends lie 7 bases apart. Taken from the germline V gene (reference sequence), the CDR1 and CDR2 loops are GTSNPN and SVGIG. A patient counted as having stable Graves' hyperthyroidism if no progression to ophthalmopathy occurred over 18 months of follow-up. Hyperthyroidism patients were aged 18 to 65 years and newly diagnosed, with disease duration of less than 2 months. Exclusion was applied to patients with uncontrolled infections, other autoimmune diseases, pregnancy or lactation. Diagnoses were established on the basis of clinical symptoms, serum thyroxine and TRAb, thyroid ultrasound, and orbital computed tomography. Trizol reagent was used to extract total RNA, and RNA quality was then checked on an Agilent 2100 Bioanalyzer.

Recombination joined TRBV30 with TRBJ1-1; the D gene remains uncertain. The TCR originated in a young woman with Graves' hyperthyroidism. Sequencing was carried out using peripheral blood or thyroid tissue (not recorded which). CDR3 protein: CAWSQSLNTEAFF. At the DNA level, the sequence is TGTGCCTGGAGTCAAAGCCTGAACACTGAAGCTTTCTTT.